The sequence of this T cell receptor (beta chain) was determined in a study of PD-1 blockade in mismatch repair-deficient tumors. The TCR-sequenced patients were a few responders to pembrolizumab. Only a few counts were recorded for this clone. The CDR3 runs 13 residues. Trimming cost V 2 bases and J 8 bases, with 12 bases left between them. Germline lookup yields CDR1 ENHRY and CDR2 SYGVKD. Profiling relied on immunoSEQ multiplex PCR, and the TCRdb table lists in-frame clones only, not all of them. This sample has 15,000 or so clones, with approximately 88% found just once. The chain is built from TRBV10-3 and TRBJ1-1; D remains unclear. Sequenced material: PBMCs, taken before pembrolizumab treatment. This TCR was sampled from an adult with mismatch repair-deficient cancer. In nucleotides, the CDR3 is TGTGCCATCAGTGAGACGATAGGCAGGGAAGCTTTCTTT. Amino acid sequence: CAISETIGREAFF.